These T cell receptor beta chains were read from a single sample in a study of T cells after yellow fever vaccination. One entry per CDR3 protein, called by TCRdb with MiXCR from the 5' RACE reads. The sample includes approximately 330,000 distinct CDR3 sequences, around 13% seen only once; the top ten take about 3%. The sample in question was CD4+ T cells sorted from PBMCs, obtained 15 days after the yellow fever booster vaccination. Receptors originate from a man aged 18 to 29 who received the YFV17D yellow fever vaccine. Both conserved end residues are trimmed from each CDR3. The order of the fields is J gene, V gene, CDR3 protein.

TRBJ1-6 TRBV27 ASMVGSVNSPLH
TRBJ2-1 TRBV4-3 ASSQEVLANEQF
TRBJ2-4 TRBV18 ASSRVGRSLAKNIQY
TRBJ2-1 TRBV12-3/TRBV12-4 ASSRDRTYNEQF
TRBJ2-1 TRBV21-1 ASSKPEQF
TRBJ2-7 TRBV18 ASSPAGTGGIYEQY
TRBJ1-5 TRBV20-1 SARAPGRSNNQPQH
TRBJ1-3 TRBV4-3 ASSQDLGRDSGNTIY
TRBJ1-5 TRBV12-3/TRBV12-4 ASRITGEGQPQH
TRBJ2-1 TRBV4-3 ASSQEGWGNEQF
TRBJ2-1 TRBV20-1 SARDPGAHSYNEQF
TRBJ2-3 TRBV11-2 ASSPKARSTPDTQY
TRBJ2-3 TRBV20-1 SARLAGGPGDTQY
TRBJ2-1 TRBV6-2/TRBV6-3 ASSRISSYNEQF
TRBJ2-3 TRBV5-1 ASSLYGGMTDTQY
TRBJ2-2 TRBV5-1 ASSPRPGELF
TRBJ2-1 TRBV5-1 ASRPEAQGNEQF
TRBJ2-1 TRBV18 ASSPRNRQGPRVGNEQF